This entry lists 18 T cell receptor beta chains sequenced from one sample in a study of blood T cell repertoires in COVID-19. Data came from immunoSEQ multiplex PCR; TCRdb stores just in-frame clones and leaves some out. The sample lists 200,000 or so clones; roughly nine tenths were seen once. The sample comprised PBMCs or T cells enriched from blood (not recorded which). The receptors here all came from a woman between 18 and 29 years old who had recovered from COVID-19.

This clone came up a few times. J is TRBJ1-2 and V is TRBV12-3 or TRBV12-4; the D gene is possibly TRBD1 (5 bases). V was clipped by 5 bases and J by 8 bases, with 9 bases between them. There are 11 residues in the CDR3. The CDR3 bases are TGTGCCAGCAGTGACAGATACGGCTACACCTTC. This translates into CASSDRYGYTF.

This sequence joins TRBV11-2 and TRBJ2-3, with a weak D call TRBD2 (6 bases). Germline V gives CDR1 SGHAT, CDR2 FQNNGV. The CDR3 runs to 15 residues. Between the trimmed V and J ends, which lost 3 bases and 1 base, there was a span of 11 bases. The CDR3 region is CASSLWRGGTDTQYF. DNA for the CDR3: TGTGCCAGCAGCTTGTGGCGGGGCGGCACAGATACGCAGTATTTT.

The chain couples TRBV5-6 to TRBJ1-1, with D unclear. Germline V gene lookup returns CDR1 SGHDT and CDR2 YYEEEE. CDR3 size: 15 residues. V lost 2 bases to trimming and J lost 0 bases, with 11 bases between them. This chain's CDR3 is CASSFRRGLNTEAFF. CDR3 nucleotide sequence: TGTGCCAGCAGCTTTAGGCGCGGCTTGAACACTGAAGCTTTCTTT.

This rearrangement joins TRBV10-3 to TRBJ2-3; D remains unclear. The CDR3 consists of 11 residues. Per germline, CDR1 ENHRY and CDR2 SYGVKD. With 8 bases removed from V and 5 bases from J, the gap between germline ends came to 8 bases. CDR3 DNA: TGTGCCATCCGAGTGCAAGATACGCAGTATTTT. It translates to CAIRVQDTQYF.

The chain couples TRBV7-6 to TRBJ2-7; TRBD1 might be the D (6 bases). Per germline, CDR1 SGHVS and CDR2 FNYEAQ. Between the trimmed V and J ends, which lost 1 base and 3 bases, there was a span of 13 bases. The CDR3 sequence is 15 residues long. The CDR3 reads CASSLEFGGGYEQYF. CDR3 coding DNA: TGTGCCAGCAGCTTAGAGTTTGGGGGCGGCTACGAGCAGTACTTC.

There are many counts of this clone. The chain uses TRBV2 and TRBJ2-7, with D maybe TRBD1 (6 bases). Germline V gives CDR1 SNHLY, CDR2 FYNNEI. V lost 7 bases, J lost 6 bases, and 13 bases lay in between. The CDR3 contains 12 residues. The CDR3 loop reads CASTWTASEQYF. CDR3 in DNA: TGTGCCAGCACTTGGACAGCGAGCGAGCAGTACTTC.

This clone counts as medium-sized. Different DNA sequences within this sample yield the same CDR3. This chain connects TRBV28 to TRBJ2-2; D remains ambiguous. Looked up from germline, CDR1 is MDHEN and CDR2 is SYDVKM. Trimming took 5 bases from V and 5 from J, leaving 6 bases between them. The CDR3 consists of 12 residues. The CDR3 region has the DNA TGTGCCAGCAGTAAGACTACCGGGGAGCTGTTTTTT. Translation gives CASSKTTGELFF.

As DNA, the CDR3 is TGTGCCAGCAGCCAAGCGGTCCAGCGTAGCTCCTACGAGCAGTACTTC. The encoded protein is CASSQAVQRSSYEQYF. The chain is built from TRBV3-1 (or the pseudogene TRBV3-2) and TRBJ2-7; the D is unclear. CDR1 and CDR2 from the germline V gene are LGHDT and YNNKEL (reference sequence). Trimming took off 1 base at V and 0 bases at J, with 13 bases between the two ends. This CDR3 spans 16 amino acids.

The CDR3 spells CASSAGLIQETQYF. CDR3 nucleotide sequence: TGTGCCAGCAGCGCCGGACTGATTCAAGAGACCCAGTACTTC. The chain links TRBV9 to TRBJ2-5, with D possibly TRBD2 on 5 matching bases. Germline V gene sequence: CDR1 SGDLS, CDR2 YYNGEE. The CDR3 is 14 residues long. The V and J ends lost 3 bases and 2 bases respectively, with 11 bases between them.

This sequence joins TRBV19 and TRBJ1-5; TRBD1 matches at 10 bases. Germline CDR1 reads LNHDA; CDR2 reads SQIVND (reference sequence). The CDR3 has 13 amino acids. With V trimmed by 10 bases and J by 8 bases, 8 bases remained unmatched. The CDR3 DNA sequence: TGTGCCACCCAGGGACAGGGGAAGGAGCCCCAGCATTTT. As protein: CATQGQGKEPQHF.

This sequence joins TRBV30 and TRBJ2-3, with D possibly matching TRBD1 (5 bases). CDR3 size: 14 residues. V was clipped by 8 bases and J by 2 bases, with 17 bases between them. Germline-derived CDR1 and CDR2 are GTSNPN and SVGIG (reference sequence). CDR3 sequence reads: CALRQISSTDTQYF. CDR3 in DNA: TGTGCCCTAAGACAGATCAGTTCCACAGATACGCAGTATTTT.

This chain links TRBV7-9 with TRBJ1-4; a weak D match, TRBD1 (5 bases). In germline, CDR1 is SEHNR, CDR2 FQNEAQ (reference sequence). Between the trimmed V and J ends, which lost 8 bases and 6 bases, there was a span of 13 bases. The CDR3 has 13 amino acids. As DNA, the CDR3 is TGTGCCAGCGGTGCGCAGGGTTATGAAAAACTGTTTTTT. Its translation: CASGAQGYEKLFF.

For the CDR3, the DNA is TGTGCCAGCAGTTCGGACAGGGAGGCGGACGAGCAGTACTTC. Translated: CASSSDREADEQYF. The chain has TRBV27 and TRBJ2-7; TRBD1 aligns across 8 bases. The trim removed 4 bases at V and 5 bases at J, leaving 7 bases unmatched. Germline-derived CDR1 and CDR2 are MNHEY and SMNVEV (reference sequence). The CDR3 loop spans 14 amino acids.

The gene calls are TRBV14 and TRBJ2-3; D remains ambiguous. The germline V and J ends were trimmed by 0 bases and 3 bases, with 7 bases remaining between them. The CDR3 is 14 amino acids. Per the germline V gene, CDR1 is SGHDN and CDR2 is FVKESK. The CDR3 loop reads CASSQERWTDTQYF. The CDR3 DNA is TGTGCCAGCAGCCAAGAGAGGTGGACAGATACGCAGTATTTT. The full variable domain, with the rest looked up from reference TRBV14 and TRBJ2-3, is EAGVTQFPSHSVIEKGQTVTLRCDPISGHDNLYWYRRVMGKEIKFLLHFVKESKQDESGMPNNRFLAERTGGTYSTLKVQPAELEDSGVYFCASSQERWTDTQYFGPGTRLTVL.

In regard to this clone: The junction differs from germline at one of its ends, possibly a read error. The chain links TRBV7-9 to TRBJ2-7; D possibly uses TRBD1 or TRBD2 (7 bases each). This CDR3 contains 13 residues. CDR1 SEHNR and CDR2 FQNEAQ come from the germline V gene (reference sequence). The CDR3 coding sequence is TGTGCCAGCGGCTTACAGGGGAGGGACGAGCAGTACTTC. Encoded protein: CASGLQGRDEQYF.

The chain uses TRBV7-6 and TRBJ2-7, with 10 bases lining up with TRBD2. The V segment lost 4 bases and the J segment 2 bases; nucleotides outside the gene matches: 20. CDR3 size: 20 residues. The germline gives CDR1 SGHVS, CDR2 FNYEAQ. CDR3 region: CASSSLTSGQVRGGAYEQYF. DNA of the CDR3: TGTGCCAGCAGCTCCCTGACTAGCGGGCAAGTTCGCGGGGGGGCCTACGAGCAGTACTTC.

The chain uses TRBV18 and TRBJ2-2; a possible D gene is TRBD2 (6 bases). Between the trimmed V and J ends, which lost 3 bases and 2 bases, there was a span of 16 bases. Germline V gives CDR1 KGHSH, CDR2 LQKENI. The CDR3 is 17 residues long. CDR3 nucleotides: TGTGCCAGCTCACCCCCGGGTGCGGGGCCCAACACCGGGGAGCTGTTTTTT. As protein: CASSPPGAGPNTGELFF.

V is TRBV10-3 and J is TRBJ1-6, with 9 bases lining up with TRBD1. The CDR3 sequence is 14 residues long. Trimming took 3 bases from V and 11 from J; bases not matched to a gene: 5. Per the germline V gene, CDR1 is ENHRY and CDR2 is SYGVKD. CDR3 in amino acids: CAISERTGDTPLHF. The CDR3 DNA reads TGTGCCATCAGTGAAAGGACAGGGGATACACCCCTCCACTTT.